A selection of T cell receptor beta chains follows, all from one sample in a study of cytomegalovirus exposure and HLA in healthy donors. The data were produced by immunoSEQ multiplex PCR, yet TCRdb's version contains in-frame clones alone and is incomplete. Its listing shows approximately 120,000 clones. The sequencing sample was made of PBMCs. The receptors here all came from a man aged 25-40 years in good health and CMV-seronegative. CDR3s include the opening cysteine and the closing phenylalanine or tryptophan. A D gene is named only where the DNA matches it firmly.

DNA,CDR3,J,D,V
TGTGCCAGCAGTCACACAGGGTCCAACTATGGCTACACCTTC,CASSHTGSNYGYTF,TRBJ1-2,-,TRBV6-1
TGTGCCACCAGCGGCCAGGGGGCTCGGAATGAAAAACTGTTTTTT,CATSGQGARNEKLFF,TRBJ1-4,TRBD1,TRBV15
TGTGCCAGCTCACCATCCGGGGGAAGGGATCAGCCCCAGCATTTT,CASSPSGGRDQPQHF,TRBJ1-5,-,TRBV18
TGTGCCAGCAGCTTAGATCGGGTTTCGTTTGAAGCTTTCTTT,CASSLDRVSFEAFF,TRBJ1-1,-,TRBV7-2
TGTGCCAGCAGCTCCCGGATCGGGGGCACAGATACGCAGTATTTT,CASSSRIGGTDTQYF,TRBJ2-3,-,TRBV9
TGTGCCAGCAGTAGGGAGGGGGCCAACGTCCTGACTTTC,CASSREGANVLTF,TRBJ2-6,-,TRBV2
TGTGCCAGCAGCTCCGACACGGTCTATGGCTACACCTTC,CASSSDTVYGYTF,TRBJ1-2,-,TRBV6-5
TGTGCCATCAGTGAGTCGAGAGAACTTAATGGCTACACCTTC,CAISESRELNGYTF,TRBJ1-2,-,TRBV10-3
TGTGCCAGCAGTCATCCAGGGAGGGACGAGCAGTACTTC,CASSHPGRDEQYF,TRBJ2-7,TRBD2,TRBV27
TGTGCCAGTAGGGAGGACGGGTCTGGAAACACCATATATTTT,CASREDGSGNTIYF,TRBJ1-3,-,TRBV19
TGCGCCAGCAGCCAAGTCCCAGGCGCATCTAACTATGGCTACACCTTC,CASSQVPGASNYGYTF,TRBJ1-2,-,TRBV4-1
TGTGCCAGCAGTTCGCACAGGGGGCTCGGAACAGATACGCAGTATTTT,CASSSHRGLGTDTQYF,TRBJ2-3,TRBD1,TRBV6-5
TGCAGCGTTGAAGGACTTGTCGATCCAGGGGGCACTGAAGCTTTCTTT,CSVEGLVDPGGTEAFF,TRBJ1-1,TRBD1,TRBV29-1
TGTGCCAGCACCTCAGCGAGCCCCTCCTACGAGCAGTACTTC,CASTSASPSYEQYF,TRBJ2-7,-,TRBV27
TGTGCCAGCAGCTCTCACCGGGATAAGTACTTC,CASSSHRDKYF,TRBJ2-4,-,TRBV7-9
TGTGCCAGCAGTTGGACTAGCGGGCCTTCCTACAATGAGCAGTTCTTC,CASSWTSGPSYNEQFF,TRBJ2-1,TRBD2,TRBV6-5
TGTGCCAGCAGCCATACCGGGACTGGGTCCTACGAGCAGTACTTC,CASSHTGTGSYEQYF,TRBJ2-7,-,TRBV4-2
TGCGCCAGCAGCTTGCGGTCCGGACTAGCGAGCTCCTACGAGCAGTACTTC,CASSLRSGLASSYEQYF,TRBJ2-7,TRBD2,TRBV5-1
TGTGCCAGCAGCTTCCCCTGGGGACAGGGCCCCGATACGCAGTATTTT,CASSFPWGQGPDTQYF,TRBJ2-3,TRBD1,TRBV7-8
TGCGCCAGCAGCTTACAGGATGTTAACTATGGCTACACCTTC,CASSLQDVNYGYTF,TRBJ1-2,-,TRBV5-1
TGTGCCAGCAGTACCCCTAGCGGGAGTTTCTATGAGCAGTTCTTC,CASSTPSGSFYEQFF,TRBJ2-1,TRBD2,TRBV28
TGTGCCAGCAGTTACTCTGCCCCGGCGGGACGAGATACGCAGTATTTT,CASSYSAPAGRDTQYF,TRBJ2-3,-,TRBV6-5
TGTGCCAGCAGCCAAGATGGGACTAGCGGGACCTACAATGAGCAGTTCTTC,CASSQDGTSGTYNEQFF,TRBJ2-1,TRBD2,TRBV4-2
TGTGCCAGCAGGCGGATGGGTACAGATACGCAGTATTTT,CASRRMGTDTQYF,TRBJ2-3,-,TRBV14
TGTGCCAGCAGCCCGGGGGAAGAGGGGCGGAACGAGCAGTACTTC,CASSPGEEGRNEQYF,TRBJ2-7,-,TRBV11-1
TGCAGTGCTAGTCGTCAAGAGACCCAGTACTTC,CSASRQETQYF,TRBJ2-5,-,TRBV20-1
TGCGCCAGCAGCCCGGACTGGATCACAGATACGCAGTATTTT,CASSPDWITDTQYF,TRBJ2-3,-,TRBV4-1
TGTGCCAGCAGCTTAGATGGTCAACTAGATCGCGAGCAGTACTTC,CASSLDGQLDREQYF,TRBJ2-7,-,TRBV7-3
TGTGCCAGCAGTTTACGAGGGACTAGCACAGATACGCAGTATTTT,CASSLRGTSTDTQYF,TRBJ2-3,-,TRBV28
TGTGCCAGCAGCTTAAGTGCGGCAGACCCCCGAAACACCATATATTTT,CASSLSAADPRNTIYF,TRBJ1-3,-,TRBV7-3
TGTGCCAGCAGCCCCGCCGACAGGGAGGATCAGCCCCAGCATTTT,CASSPADREDQPQHF,TRBJ1-5,TRBD1,TRBV6-6
TGTGCCATCAGTCCGGACAGGGGTGCCGATAGCAATCAGCCCCAGCATTTT,CAISPDRGADSNQPQHF,TRBJ1-5,TRBD1,TRBV10-3